The 28 T cell receptor beta chains below were found in one sample sequenced in a study of shared T cell receptors in the human thymus. TCRdb's table, derived via immunoSEQ multiplex PCR, lists solely in-frame clones and lacks some. The table shows about 660,000 clones, with approximately 88% occurring only once. These data also formed part of another study, on human thymus T cells.

The sequenced sample consisted of thymocytes. All receptors derive from a boy under two years old with a congenital heart defect.

The chain employs TRBV6-1 and TRBJ1-2; weak D call: TRBD1 (5 bases). V was pared by 7 bases and J by 0 bases, with 9 bases between. CDR3 length: 13 residues. Germline V CDR1 and CDR2: MNHNS, SASEGT. Written as DNA, the CDR3 is TGTGCCAGCATATGGACATCTAACTATGGCTACACCTTC. Its translation: CASIWTSNYGYTF.

The chain joins TRBV4-1 to TRBJ2-1; no firm D call. The CDR3 has 14 amino acids. Per germline, CDR1 MGHRA and CDR2 YSYEKL. V lost 4 bases to trimming and J lost 6 bases, with 13 bases between them. CDR3 amino acids: CASSRPARINEQFF. The CDR3 DNA reads TGCGCCAGCAGCCGACCAGCGAGGATCAATGAGCAGTTCTTC.

CDR3 in DNA: TGTGCCAGCAGCCCCCGTTGGGGGCTTGGCTACACCTTC. Translated: CASSPRWGLGYTF. The V call is TRBV9, the J call TRBJ1-2, with a weak D call TRBD1 (6 bases). V shed 4 bases and J shed 7 bases, with 14 bases lying between them. The length of the CDR3 is 13 residues. From germline, CDR1 is SGDLS and CDR2 YYNGEE.

A single count supports this clone. The V gene is TRBV4-1, the J gene TRBJ2-5; tentative D call: TRBD2 (6 bases). Germline V gives CDR1 MGHRA, CDR2 YSYEKL. Between the trimmed V and J ends, which lost 0 bases and 1 base, there was a span of 9 bases. There are 15 residues in the CDR3. In DNA form, the CDR3 reads TGCGCCAGCAGCCAAGAGGGGGGTAGCCAAGAGACCCAGTACTTC. Translating it yields CASSQEGGSQETQYF.

The chain couples TRBV19 to TRBJ1-5; possibly TRBD1 for D (6 bases). Germline V lookup: CDR1 LNHDA, CDR2 SQIVND (reference sequence). The CDR3 is 16 amino acids. V lost 5 bases and J 3 bases, leaving 17 bases between the germline ends. Written as DNA, the CDR3 is TGTGCCAGTAGTGGAATCTTTGGACAGTACAATCAGCCCCAGCATTTT. Translated: CASSGIFGQYNQPQHF.

The V call is TRBV11-2, the J call TRBJ2-7; the D gene is possibly TRBD2 (6 bases). Trimming left V 5 bases short and J 4 bases short, with 12 bases between. Germline-derived CDR1 and CDR2 are SGHAT and FQNNGV. The length of the CDR3 is 13 residues. In nucleotides, the CDR3 is TGTGCCAGCAGCCCGACTAGTAGATACGAGCAGTACTTC. Translated, it gives CASSPTSRYEQYF.

This clone came up once. This rearrangement joins TRBV29-1 to TRBJ2-5; 8 bases fit TRBD1. The CDR3 length is 16 residues. The trim removed 1 base at V and 2 bases at J, leaving 9 bases unmatched. The V gene's germline CDR1 is SQVTM and CDR2 ANQGSEA. The DNA for the CDR3 is TGCAGCGTTGAAGCGGGATTGAGGGACAGGCAAGAGACCCAGTACTTC. Protein: CSVEAGLRDRQETQYF. Together with reference TRBV29-1 and TRBJ2-5, the CDR3 gives the full variable domain: SAVISQKPSRDICQRGTSLTIQCQVDSQVTMMFWYRQQPGQSLTLIATANQGSEATYESGFVIDKFPISRPNLTFSTLTVSNMSPEDSSIYLCSVEAGLRDRQETQYFGPGTRLLVL.

CDR3 DNA sequence: TGTGCCAGCACCAGCGGGACGGTGAACACTGAAGCTTTCTTT. Its protein is CASTSGTVNTEAFF. V gene TRBV27 combines with J gene TRBJ1-1; a possible D gene is TRBD1 (5 bases). V was cut by 7 bases and J by 0 bases, with 12 bases left in between. This CDR3 has 14 residues. Looked up from germline, CDR1 is MNHEY and CDR2 is SMNVEV (reference sequence).

V and J are TRBV7-9 and TRBJ1-1, with D uncertain. CDR1 and CDR2 (germline): SEHNR, FQNEAQ (reference sequence). V was cut by 5 bases and J by 2 bases, with 9 bases left in between. This CDR3 spans 13 amino acids. CDR3 residues: CASSTRGNTEAFF. Written as DNA, the CDR3 is TGTGCCAGCAGCACCCGGGGTAACACTGAAGCTTTCTTT.

This clone was seen only once. Mismatch with germline at one junction end may stem from a read error. V is TRBV5-6 and J is TRBJ2-5; D not certain. There are 13 residues in the CDR3. The V gene's germline CDR1 is SGHDT and CDR2 YYEEEE. The CDR3 sequence: CASSLAAQEAQYF. The CDR3 DNA is TGTGCCAGCAGCTTGGCAGCCCAAGAGGCCCAGTACTTC.

CDR3 in amino acids: CASRGLAGYEQYF. In DNA, the CDR3 is TGTGCCAGCAGGGGACTAGCGGGTTATGAGCAGTACTTC. The V gene is TRBV25-1, the J gene TRBJ2-5, with 12 bases matching TRBD2. CDR1 and CDR2 (germline): MGHDK, SYGVNS. The CDR3 runs 13 residues. V lost 6 bases and J lost 11; bases outside the gene matches: 7.

The J gene is TRBJ1-1, the V gene TRBV5-4; D might be TRBD1 (5 bases). This CDR3 contains 14 residues. Germline V lookup: CDR1 SGHNT, CDR2 YYREEE (reference sequence). Between the trimmed V and J ends, which lost 2 bases and 1 base, there was a span of 9 bases. CDR3 amino acids: CASSFRGGNTEAFF. DNA of the CDR3: TGTGCCAGCAGCTTTCGGGGGGGGAACACTGAAGCTTTCTTT.

This chain links TRBV7-6 with TRBJ2-1, with 12 bases lining up with TRBD2. Germline CDR1 SGHVS, CDR2 FNYEAQ. With 3 bases clipped from V and 8 bases from J, the junction kept 11 bases outside the gene matches. The CDR3 loop spans 17 amino acids. CDR3 amino acids: CASSLGLAGFLGHEQFF. CDR3 DNA sequence: TGTGCCAGCAGCTTGGGACTAGCGGGCTTCCTCGGACATGAGCAGTTCTTC.

J is TRBJ2-3 and V is TRBV4-3, with TRBD2 as a possible D gene (7 bases). There are 19 residues in the CDR3. The germline V gene encodes CDR1 LGHNA and CDR2 YSLEER. The V end was cut by 0 bases, the J end by 1 base, with 20 bases between. CDR3 region: CASSQEGGGSTRGTDTQYF. The CDR3 coding sequence is TGCGCCAGCAGCCAAGAAGGGGGAGGGTCTACTAGAGGCACAGATACGCAGTATTTT.

CDR3 in DNA: TGTGCCAGCAACGCCAGGGGTTGTAATTTTCACTCCTACGAGCAGTACTTC. It encodes CASNARGCNFHSYEQYF. V gene TRBV7-2 combines with J gene TRBJ2-7, with D possibly matching TRBD1 (6 bases). Germline CDR1 and CDR2: SGHTA and FQGNSA. The CDR3 spans 17 residues. Trimming cost V 7 bases and J 0 bases, with 22 bases left between them. The full variable domain, its missing parts supplied by reference TRBV7-2 and TRBJ2-7, is GAGVSQSPSNKVTEKGKDVELRCDPISGHTALYWYRQSLGQGLEFLIYFQGNSAPDKSGLPSDRFSAERTGGSVSTLTIQRTQQEDSAVYLCASNARGCNFHSYEQYFGPGTRLTVT.

This chain joins TRBV10-2 and TRBJ2-7; TRBD2 agrees at 10 bases. V gave up 5 bases and J gave up 6 bases; unmatched junction bases: 13. CDR1 WSHSY and CDR2 SAAADI come from the germline V gene. The CDR3 covers 16 residues. CDR3 nucleotide sequence: TGCGCCAGCAGTTCCACTAGCGGGGCCAGCCAGTTCGAGCAGTACTTC. Translating gives CASSSTSGASQFEQYF.

The chain recombines TRBV28 with TRBJ2-5; TRBD1 agrees at 12 bases. The length of the CDR3 is 16 residues. Germline CDR1 MDHEN, CDR2 SYDVKM. J lost 4 bases, V lost 3 bases, and 6 bases had no gene match. CDR3 nucleotides: TGTGCCAGCAGTTTGGGGGACAGGGGGCGGAGAGAGACCCAGTACTTC. This translates into CASSLGDRGRRETQYF. The variable domain in full, completed from reference TRBV28 and TRBJ2-5, reads DVKVTQSSRYLVKRTGEKVFLECVQDMDHENMFWYRQDPGLGLRLIYFSYDVKMKEKGDIPEGYSVSREKKERFSLILESASTNQTSMYLCASSLGDRGRRETQYFGPGTRLLVL.

The rearrangement joins TRBV30 to TRBJ1-2, with 8 nucleotides matching TRBD1. The CDR3 is 14 amino acids. After removal of 1 base from V and 5 bases from J, the junction contained 6 bases not matched to a gene. The germline gives CDR1 GTSNPN, CDR2 SVGIG (reference sequence). The CDR3 spells CAWSGAGGTYGYTF. In DNA, the CDR3 is TGTGCCTGGAGTGGGGCAGGGGGCACGTATGGCTACACCTTC.

The V and J genes are TRBV1 and TRBJ2-7; the table gives TRBD1 as D, unverified against the DNA. TRBV1 is a known pseudogene. CDR3 length equals 15 residues. For the CDR3, the DNA is TGCACCAGCAGCCGAACATTACAGGGTAACGACGAGCAGTACTTC. It codes for CTSSRTLQGNDEQYF.

This chain connects TRBV10-3 to TRBJ2-5; 10 nucleotides agree with TRBD2. V dropped 6 bases and J dropped 3; count of bases not matched to a gene: 16. CDR3 size: 18 residues. Looked up from germline, CDR1 is ENHRY and CDR2 is SYGVKD. In DNA, the CDR3 is TGTGCCATCAGGCCGGAGGCTAGCGGGAGTGAAGGTGAAGAGACCCAGTACTTC. Protein product: CAIRPEASGSEGEETQYF.

The chain employs TRBV10-3 and TRBJ2-7; no reliable D call. CDR3 length equals 16 residues. The V end was cut by 3 bases, the J end by 3 bases, with 18 bases between. Germline assignment: CDR1 ENHRY and CDR2 SYGVKD. This chain's CDR3 is CAISDSSRVDLYEQYF. DNA of the CDR3: TGTGCCATCAGTGATTCCAGCCGGGTTGACCTCTACGAGCAGTACTTC.

J is TRBJ2-7 and V is TRBV27; 9 bases agree with TRBD1. J was trimmed by 3 bases and V by 5 bases; bases with no gene match: 8. Germline assignment: CDR1 MNHEY and CDR2 SMNVEV (reference sequence). The CDR3 spans 15 residues. In DNA, the CDR3 is TGTGCCAGCAGTCATAAACCGGGACAGGGCTACGAGCAGTACTTC. Residues: CASSHKPGQGYEQYF.

This chain connects TRBV18 to TRBJ1-2; possibly TRBD1 for D (6 bases). Trimming cost V 0 bases and J 3 bases, with 17 bases left between them. The CDR3 contains 17 residues. Germline CDR1 reads KGHSH; CDR2 reads LQKENI. CDR3 nucleotides: TGTGCCAGCTCACCACCTGAAGCGGGGGGCATGGACTATGGCTACACCTTC. It translates to CASSPPEAGGMDYGYTF.

The table lists this clone with a count of one. CDR3 DNA sequence: TGTGCCAGCAGCGCTATGGGACTAGCGGGGCACAATGAGCAGTTCTTC. It yields the protein CASSAMGLAGHNEQFF. The V and J genes are TRBV2 and TRBJ2-1; TRBD2 aligns across 13 bases. The CDR3 sequence is 16 residues long. CDR1 SNHLY and CDR2 FYNNEI come from the germline V gene. V trimming: 6 bases; J trimming: 5 bases; junction bases outside the gene matches: 7.

This chain links TRBV5-8 with TRBJ2-6, with D unresolved. CDR1 and CDR2 (germline): SGHTS, YDEGEE. V lost 10 bases, J lost 0 bases, and 17 bases lay in between. The CDR3 spans 16 residues. CDR3 loop: CADPVGRPSGANVLTF. The CDR3 coding sequence is TGTGCCGACCCCGTGGGCAGACCCTCTGGGGCCAACGTCCTGACTTTC.

The genes are TRBV6-1 and TRBJ2-7, with TRBD1 as a possible D gene (6 bases). V dropped 7 bases and J dropped 2 bases, with 12 bases sitting between them. The CDR3 spans 13 residues. In germline, CDR1 is MNHNS, CDR2 SASEGT. The CDR3, as DNA: TGTGCCAGCACCCCGGCAGGGGCCTACGAGCAGTACTTC. This encodes CASTPAGAYEQYF.

This clone showed up just once. The chain uses TRBV4-2 and TRBJ2-3; 10 bases match TRBD2. CDR1 is LGHNA and CDR2 is YNFKEQ in the germline V gene. Unmatched junction bases numbered 11, after V lost 4 bases and J lost 4 bases. This CDR3 contains 17 residues. The chain's CDR3 is CASSRHPSGSFPDTQYF. The CDR3 DNA reads as TGTGCCAGCAGCCGACACCCTAGCGGGAGTTTCCCAGATACGCAGTATTTT.

This clone was observed a few times. This chain connects TRBV7-6 to TRBJ2-1; a possible D gene is TRBD1 (6 bases). Germline CDR1 and CDR2: SGHVS and FNYEAQ. The length of the CDR3 is 14 residues. Between the trimmed V and J ends, which lost 6 bases and 0 bases, there was a span of 9 bases. CDR3 in amino acids: CASSSDSSYNEQFF. Written as DNA, the CDR3 is TGTGCCAGCAGTTCGGACAGCTCCTACAATGAGCAGTTCTTC. Complete variable domain (other parts from reference TRBV7-6 and TRBJ2-1): GAGVSQSPRYKVTKRGQDVALRCDPISGHVSLYWYRQALGQGPEFLTYFNYEAQQDKSGLPNDRFSAERPEGSISTLTIQRTEQRDSAMYRCASSSDSSYNEQFFGPGTRLTVL.